These T cell receptor beta chains were read from a single sample in a study of early T cells in non-severe SARS-CoV-2 infection. Using its own MiXCR run on the 5' RACE reads, TCRdb lists one record per CDR3 protein. The data show about 46,000 distinct CDR3 sequences, about a tenth seen once. Sequences were obtained from whole blood. These TCRs come from an adult who was a healthcare worker with PCR-confirmed SARS-CoV-2 infection or an uninfected control (not recorded which). Each CDR3 is given with its conserved first and last residue. Each record gives: V gene, J gene, D gene, clone size, CDR3 length, CDR3 protein, CDR3 DNA. D genes are given only for firm matches. The size of a clone is reported for some rows only, either as once, few or many, or as a class for expanded clones.

v_call: TRBV10-3
j_call: TRBJ1-5
d_call: NA
clone_size: many
cdr3_length: 16
cdr3_aa: CAISEREPRSNQPQHF
cdr3_nt: TGTGCCATCAGTGAGCGCGAGCCCAGGAGCAATCAGCCCCAGCATTTT

v_call: TRBV4-1
j_call: TRBJ1-6
d_call: NA
clone_size: NA
cdr3_length: 17
cdr3_aa: CASSQGSALSLSSPLHF
cdr3_nt: TGCGCCAGCAGCCAAGGATCCGCACTTTCGTTATCTTCACCCCTCCACTTT

v_call: TRBV29-1
j_call: TRBJ1-1
d_call: NA
clone_size: many
cdr3_length: 12
cdr3_aa: CSAYLRGTEAFF
cdr3_nt: TGCAGTGCTTACCTCAGGGGCACTGAAGCTTTCTTT

v_call: TRBV12-3/TRBV12-4
j_call: TRBJ2-5
d_call: TRBD2
clone_size: few
cdr3_length: 16
cdr3_aa: CASSTGTSGSVETQYF
cdr3_nt: TGTGCCAGCAGTACCGGGACTAGCGGGAGTGTGGAGACCCAGTACTTC

v_call: TRBV4-2
j_call: TRBJ2-5
d_call: NA
clone_size: NA
cdr3_length: 14
cdr3_aa: CASSRGTDQETQYF
cdr3_nt: TGTGCCAGCAGCCGCGGGACAGATCAAGAGACCCAGTACTTC

v_call: TRBV5-1
j_call: TRBJ2-1
d_call: TRBD2
clone_size: many
cdr3_length: 14
cdr3_aa: CASSLEGTSGLWFF
cdr3_nt: TGCGCCAGCAGCTTGGAGGGGACTAGCGGGCTGTGGTTCTTC

v_call: TRBV7-2
j_call: TRBJ1-1
d_call: NA
clone_size: many
cdr3_length: 14
cdr3_aa: CASSFQGWGTEAFF
cdr3_nt: TGTGCCAGCAGCTTTCAGGGTTGGGGCACTGAAGCTTTCTTT

v_call: TRBV4-1
j_call: TRBJ2-2
d_call: TRBD1
clone_size: NA
cdr3_length: 14
cdr3_aa: CASSPTQGSGELFF
cdr3_nt: TGCGCCAGCAGCCCCACACAGGGGTCCGGGGAGCTGTTTTTT

v_call: TRBV28
j_call: TRBJ2-7
d_call: NA
clone_size: few
cdr3_length: 15
cdr3_aa: CASSSQATVPYEQYF
cdr3_nt: TGTGCCAGCAGCTCCCAGGCGACAGTTCCCTACGAGCAGTACTTC

v_call: TRBV4-1
j_call: TRBJ1-1
d_call: NA
clone_size: NA
cdr3_length: 14
cdr3_aa: CASSQDPMNTEAFF
cdr3_nt: TGCGCCAGCAGCCAAGATCCCATGAACACTGAAGCTTTCTTT

v_call: TRBV7-2
j_call: TRBJ2-7
d_call: NA
clone_size: many
cdr3_length: 14
cdr3_aa: CASSSQTGTYEQYF
cdr3_nt: TGTGCCAGCAGCTCCCAGACAGGTACCTACGAGCAGTACTTC

v_call: TRBV27
j_call: TRBJ2-3
d_call: TRBD2
clone_size: NA
cdr3_length: 16
cdr3_aa: CASSFSGRASTDTQYF
cdr3_nt: TGTGCCAGCAGTTTTAGCGGGAGGGCCAGTACAGATACGCAGTATTTT

v_call: TRBV5-4
j_call: TRBJ2-7
d_call: TRBD2
clone_size: few
cdr3_length: 18
cdr3_aa: CASSSGLAGGPGLSEQYF
cdr3_nt: TGTGCCAGCAGCTCGGGACTAGCGGGAGGGCCGGGGCTGAGCGAGCAGTACTTC

v_call: TRBV28
j_call: TRBJ2-1
d_call: TRBD2
clone_size: many
cdr3_length: 14
cdr3_aa: CATNTPGGNVEQFF
cdr3_nt: TGTGCCACCAACACCCCGGGGGGAAACGTTGAGCAGTTCTTC

v_call: TRBV28
j_call: TRBJ2-7
d_call: NA
clone_size: many
cdr3_length: 11
cdr3_aa: CASSLVNEQYF
cdr3_nt: TGTGCCAGCTCACTCGTAAACGAGCAGTACTTC

v_call: TRBV29-1
j_call: TRBJ1-3
d_call: NA
clone_size: once
cdr3_length: 13
cdr3_aa: CNVTAISGNTIYF
cdr3_nt: TGCAACGTTACAGCTATCTCTGGAAACACCATATATTTT

v_call: TRBV15
j_call: TRBJ2-2
d_call: NA
clone_size: NA
cdr3_length: 15
cdr3_aa: CATSRGQSGTGELFF
cdr3_nt: TGTGCCACCAGCAGAGGACAGAGTGGGACCGGGGAGCTGTTTTTT

v_call: TRBV10-3
j_call: TRBJ1-2
d_call: NA
clone_size: many
cdr3_length: 12
cdr3_aa: CAITRAHYGYTF
cdr3_nt: TGTGCCATCACTAGGGCCCACTATGGCTACACCTTC

v_call: TRBV18
j_call: TRBJ1-2
d_call: NA
clone_size: many
cdr3_length: 12
cdr3_aa: CASSPGTVGFFF
cdr3_nt: TGTGCCAGCTCACCCGGGACGGTCGGATTCTTCTTC

v_call: TRBV11-2
j_call: TRBJ1-1
d_call: NA
clone_size: many
cdr3_length: 12
cdr3_aa: CASSTNRIEAFF
cdr3_nt: TGTGCCAGCAGCACAAACAGGATCGAAGCTTTCTTT

v_call: TRBV20-1
j_call: TRBJ2-3
d_call: TRBD2
clone_size: NA
cdr3_length: 13
cdr3_aa: CSARTSGSDTQYF
cdr3_nt: TGCAGTGCTAGAACTAGCGGGTCAGATACGCAGTATTTT

v_call: TRBV28
j_call: TRBJ2-7
d_call: NA
clone_size: many
cdr3_length: 14
cdr3_aa: CASIHSATPYEQYF
cdr3_nt: TGTGCCAGCATTCATAGCGCGACGCCCTACGAGCAGTACTTC

v_call: TRBV4-3
j_call: TRBJ2-1
d_call: NA
clone_size: NA
cdr3_length: 13
cdr3_aa: CASSQDLRVEQFF
cdr3_nt: TGCGCCAGCAGCCAAGATCTTAGGGTTGAGCAGTTCTTC

v_call: TRBV30
j_call: TRBJ2-7
d_call: TRBD1
clone_size: many
cdr3_length: 15
cdr3_aa: CAWSVRRTGGNEQYF
cdr3_nt: TGTGCCTGGAGTGTACGCCGGACAGGGGGAAACGAGCAGTACTTC

v_call: TRBV12-3/TRBV12-4
j_call: TRBJ2-1
d_call: TRBD2
clone_size: NA
cdr3_length: 15
cdr3_aa: CASSLTGLAGNEQFF
cdr3_nt: TGTGCCAGCAGTCTTACGGGACTAGCGGGGAATGAGCAGTTCTTC

v_call: TRBV7-2
j_call: TRBJ2-7
d_call: TRBD2
clone_size: once
cdr3_length: 14
cdr3_aa: CASSLTSGTDEQYF
cdr3_nt: TGTGCCAGCAGCTTAACTAGCGGAACCGACGAGCAGTACTTC

v_call: TRBV12-3/TRBV12-4
j_call: TRBJ2-2
d_call: NA
clone_size: many
cdr3_length: 13
cdr3_aa: CASSLTNTGELFF
cdr3_nt: TGTGCCAGCAGTTTAACGAACACCGGGGAGCTGTTTTTT

v_call: TRBV3-1
j_call: TRBJ2-7
d_call: NA
clone_size: many
cdr3_length: 13
cdr3_aa: CASSQEASPEQYF
cdr3_nt: TGTGCCAGCAGCCAAGAGGCCAGTCCCGAGCAGTACTTC

v_call: TRBV18
j_call: TRBJ2-7
d_call: NA
clone_size: NA
cdr3_length: 15
cdr3_aa: CASSPPSGVKDEQYF
cdr3_nt: TGTGCCAGCTCACCACCGTCGGGGGTTAAGGACGAGCAGTACTTC

v_call: TRBV10-2
j_call: TRBJ1-4
d_call: NA
clone_size: many
cdr3_length: 16
cdr3_aa: CASSESGDGWNEKLFF
cdr3_nt: TGCGCCAGCAGTGAGTCGGGGGACGGGTGGAATGAAAAACTGTTTTTT

v_call: TRBV20-1
j_call: TRBJ2-1
d_call: NA
clone_size: NA
cdr3_length: 15
cdr3_aa: CSARDPRQSDNEQFF
cdr3_nt: TGCAGTGCTAGAGACCCGCGACAGTCCGACAATGAGCAGTTCTTC

v_call: TRBV12-3/TRBV12-4
j_call: TRBJ2-2
d_call: NA
clone_size: NA
cdr3_length: 14
cdr3_aa: CASSYRKETGELFF
cdr3_nt: TGTGCCAGCAGTTACAGAAAGGAAACCGGGGAGCTGTTTTTT

v_call: TRBV6-1
j_call: TRBJ1-1
d_call: NA
clone_size: NA
cdr3_length: 11
cdr3_aa: CASLKSTEAFF
cdr3_nt: TGTGCCAGTTTGAAGAGCACTGAAGCTTTCTTT

v_call: TRBV6-6
j_call: TRBJ1-1
d_call: TRBD1
clone_size: many
cdr3_length: 14
cdr3_aa: CASSFQGGNTEAFF
cdr3_nt: TGTGCCAGCAGTTTTCAGGGGGGGAACACTGAAGCTTTCTTT

v_call: TRBV28
j_call: TRBJ2-7
d_call: TRBD2
clone_size: NA
cdr3_length: 16
cdr3_aa: CASTLGGWRESYEQYF
cdr3_nt: TGTGCCAGCACCCTAGGAGGGTGGCGGGAGTCCTACGAGCAGTACTTC

v_call: TRBV25-1
j_call: TRBJ2-5
d_call: NA
clone_size: many
cdr3_length: 14
cdr3_aa: CASESQDGQETQYF
cdr3_nt: TGTGCCAGCGAATCACAGGACGGCCAAGAGACCCAGTACTTC

v_call: TRBV6-2/TRBV6-3
j_call: TRBJ2-7
d_call: NA
clone_size: few
cdr3_length: 13
cdr3_aa: CASRIIPSGEQYF
cdr3_nt: TGTGCCAGCAGGATAATCCCAAGTGGCGAGCAGTACTTC

v_call: TRBV7-2
j_call: TRBJ1-5
d_call: NA
clone_size: NA
cdr3_length: 13
cdr3_aa: CASSLAVTRPQHF
cdr3_nt: TGTGCCAGCAGCTTAGCAGTAACCCGGCCCCAGCATTTT

v_call: TRBV7-2
j_call: TRBJ2-2
d_call: NA
clone_size: many
cdr3_length: 12
cdr3_aa: CASSWGAGELFF
cdr3_nt: TGTGCCAGCAGCTGGGGGGCCGGGGAGCTGTTTTTT

v_call: TRBV12-3/TRBV12-4
j_call: TRBJ1-5
d_call: TRBD1
clone_size: many
cdr3_length: 15
cdr3_aa: CASSRPGQANQPQHF
cdr3_nt: TGTGCCAGCAGCCGACCGGGACAGGCCAATCAGCCCCAGCATTTT

v_call: TRBV7-3
j_call: TRBJ2-1
d_call: TRBD1
clone_size: many
cdr3_length: 16
cdr3_aa: CASSLTPGQGNNEQFF
cdr3_nt: TGTGCCAGCAGCTTAACCCCGGGACAGGGAAACAATGAGCAGTTCTTC

v_call: TRBV6-6
j_call: TRBJ1-2
d_call: TRBD1
clone_size: many
cdr3_length: 16
cdr3_aa: CAILSERDRNNYGYTF
cdr3_nt: TGTGCCATCCTCAGCGAACGGGACAGAAACAACTATGGCTACACCTTC

v_call: TRBV18
j_call: TRBJ1-5
d_call: NA
clone_size: few
cdr3_length: 16
cdr3_aa: CASSPPGHYSNQPQHF
cdr3_nt: TGTGCCAGCTCACCACCGGGGCACTATAGCAATCAGCCCCAGCATTTT

v_call: TRBV7-2
j_call: TRBJ1-5
d_call: NA
clone_size: NA
cdr3_length: 15
cdr3_aa: CASTFDDRSNQPQHF
cdr3_nt: TGTGCCAGCACCTTCGACGACAGATCCAATCAGCCCCAGCATTTT